One T cell receptor (beta chain) is described in this entry. What it recognizes is unknown. Whole blood, around 2.5 ml, came from adult healthy volunteers. The library had UMIs added by 3' ligation of an oligonucleotide to TCR cDNA. This entry belongs to a study of naive and memory T cell subsets. Study results and caveats: The RNA method is potentially sensitive to activation and differentiation changes.

The CDR3 has 13 amino acids. V was trimmed by 3 bases and J by 0 bases, leaving 5 bases between them. CDR1 and CDR2 (germline): MNHEY, SMNVEV (reference sequence). Blood and skin TCR RNA was reverse transcribed with alpha and beta constant primers. Four PCR rounds used nested alpha and beta constant region primers plus the SP2 primer. TCRdb ran MiXCR on the 5' RACE reads and lists one entry per CDR3 protein. In the table there are approximately 24,000 distinct CDR3 sequences, around 25% of which are singletons. The chain uses TRBV27 and TRBJ1-1; no reliable D call. The clonotype was recovered from a female donor in good health. The CDR3 DNA reads TGTGCCAGCAGTTTGACGGTGAACACTGAAGCTTTCTTT. Translated, it gives CASSLTVNTEAFF.